A selection of T cell receptor beta chains follows, all from one sample in a study of follicular helper T cells after annual influenza vaccination. TCRdb keeps only in-frame clones here, not all; method: immunoSEQ multiplex PCR. Among under 6,500 clones, 65% to 90% were seen once, and the ten largest hold around 1%. This specimen consisted of CXCR5+ CD38- circulating T follicular helper cells from blood, obtained on the day of influenza vaccination. Receptors originate from an adult who received the influenza vaccine. CDR3s include the opening cysteine and the closing phenylalanine or tryptophan. Fields, in order: J gene, V gene, clone size, D gene, CDR3 DNA, CDR3 protein. The D gene is left open where the match is weak. Only part of the rows carry a size: once, few, many, or a class if the clone is expanded.

J gene: TRBJ1-4
V gene: TRBV5-8
clone size: .
D gene: .
CDR3 DNA: TGTGCCAGCAGCTCTAGGGAAAAACTGTTTTTT
CDR3 protein: CASSSREKLFF

J gene: TRBJ2-5
V gene: TRBV7-8
clone size: .
D gene: .
CDR3 DNA: TGTGCCAGCAGCTCCAAGGGCGGGACACAAGAGACCCAGTACTTC
CDR3 protein: CASSSKGGTQETQYF

J gene: TRBJ2-5
V gene: TRBV10-3
clone size: .
D gene: TRBD2
CDR3 DNA: TGTGCCATCAGTGGGGGGGGTTTTACAGAGACCCAGTACTTC
CDR3 protein: CAISGGGFTETQYF

J gene: TRBJ1-6
V gene: TRBV7-2
clone size: once
D gene: .
CDR3 DNA: TGTGCCAGCAGCCTCGACAGATCACCCCTCCACTTT
CDR3 protein: CASSLDRSPLHF

J gene: TRBJ1-3
V gene: TRBV9
clone size: .
D gene: .
CDR3 DNA: TGTGCCAGCAGCGTAGCTGGGGGGGGATTGTCTGGAAACACCATATATTTT
CDR3 protein: CASSVAGGGLSGNTIYF

J gene: TRBJ1-3
V gene: TRBV5-6
clone size: once
D gene: .
CDR3 DNA: TGTGCCAGCAGCTTGGCCGGACCTGGAAACACCATATATTTT
CDR3 protein: CASSLAGPGNTIYF

J gene: TRBJ1-5
V gene: TRBV5-1
clone size: .
D gene: .
CDR3 DNA: TGCGCCAGCAGCCCGGACGGTCCAAATTTATCCCAGCATTTT
CDR3 protein: CASSPDGPNLSQHF

J gene: TRBJ2-1
V gene: TRBV10-2
clone size: .
D gene: TRBD2
CDR3 DNA: TGCGCCAGCAGATACCAAGGCGGGAGGGCCAGAAATGAGCAGTTCTTC
CDR3 protein: CASRYQGGRARNEQFF

J gene: TRBJ2-3
V gene: TRBV27
clone size: .
D gene: .
CDR3 DNA: TGTGCCAGCAGTTTAGCTTCCCCGCGGGATACGCAGTATTTT
CDR3 protein: CASSLASPRDTQYF

J gene: TRBJ2-3
V gene: TRBV13
clone size: .
D gene: .
CDR3 DNA: TGTGCCAGCAGCTCAGGACCTTATACGCAGTATTTT
CDR3 protein: CASSSGPYTQYF

J gene: TRBJ2-5
V gene: TRBV7-9
clone size: .
D gene: TRBD1
CDR3 DNA: TGTGCCAGCAGCTTAGTGGGACAGGGGTTTTCGGAGACCCAGTACTTC
CDR3 protein: CASSLVGQGFSETQYF

J gene: TRBJ1-1
V gene: TRBV14
clone size: .
D gene: .
CDR3 DNA: TGTGCCAGCAGCCAAGACCGGGGTTCGGGGAGGCGAAACACTGAAGCTTTCTTT
CDR3 protein: CASSQDRGSGRRNTEAFF

J gene: TRBJ2-7
V gene: TRBV27
clone size: .
D gene: TRBD2
CDR3 DNA: TGTGCCAGCAGTCGGACTAGCGGGAGTTTAAACGAGCAGTACTTC
CDR3 protein: CASSRTSGSLNEQYF

J gene: TRBJ2-7
V gene: TRBV12-2
clone size: .
D gene: .
CDR3 DNA: TGTGCAAGTCAGGGGCAAAAAGCCTCCTACTACGAGCAGTACTTC
CDR3 protein: CASQGQKASYYEQYF

J gene: TRBJ1-2
V gene: TRBV27
clone size: .
D gene: .
CDR3 DNA: TGTGCCAGCAGTCTCCACCCGGGGGGAGATGGCTACACCTTC
CDR3 protein: CASSLHPGGDGYTF

J gene: TRBJ2-3
V gene: TRBV7-3
clone size: .
D gene: TRBD2
CDR3 DNA: TGTGCCAGCAGCTTAACGGGACTAGCGGGAGGGCCGGGGGCAGATACGCAGTATTTT
CDR3 protein: CASSLTGLAGGPGADTQYF

J gene: TRBJ2-1
V gene: TRBV7-3
clone size: .
D gene: TRBD2
CDR3 DNA: TGTGCCAGCAGCCCCAATAGCGGGGGCCCCTACAATGAGCAGTTCTTC
CDR3 protein: CASSPNSGGPYNEQFF

J gene: TRBJ1-1
V gene: TRBV19
clone size: .
D gene: .
CDR3 DNA: TGTGCCAGTAGTATCCGCAAACAGTCTGGGGGATTGAACACTGAAGCTTTCTTT
CDR3 protein: CASSIRKQSGGLNTEAFF

J gene: TRBJ2-3
V gene: TRBV10-1
clone size: .
D gene: .
CDR3 DNA: TGCGCCAGCAGTGAAGGGGGACAAGATACGCAGTATTTT
CDR3 protein: CASSEGGQDTQYF

J gene: TRBJ2-2
V gene: TRBV19
clone size: .
D gene: .
CDR3 DNA: TGTGCCAGTAGTATAGATCGTCCTAACACCGGGGAGCTGTTTTTT
CDR3 protein: CASSIDRPNTGELFF

J gene: TRBJ2-3
V gene: TRBV10-3
clone size: .
D gene: .
CDR3 DNA: TGTGCCATCAGGGGCGGGGTAAGCACAGATACGCAGTATTTT
CDR3 protein: CAIRGGVSTDTQYF

J gene: TRBJ2-6
V gene: TRBV29-1
clone size: once
D gene: .
CDR3 DNA: TGCAGCGTCGGAACAGGGATTCGGACTGGGGCCAACGTCCTGACTTTC
CDR3 protein: CSVGTGIRTGANVLTF

J gene: TRBJ1-5
V gene: TRBV19
clone size: once
D gene: .
CDR3 DNA: TGTGCCAGTAGTATAAGGAGGGGGGCTGGCAATCAGCCCCAGCATTTT
CDR3 protein: CASSIRRGAGNQPQHF

J gene: TRBJ2-7
V gene: TRBV2
clone size: few
D gene: TRBD1
CDR3 DNA: TGTGCCAGCAGTACACGGGACAGGGTCTCCTACGAGCAGTACTTC
CDR3 protein: CASSTRDRVSYEQYF

J gene: TRBJ1-1
V gene: TRBV7-6
clone size: .
D gene: TRBD1
CDR3 DNA: TGTGCCAGCAGCTTAGTAGTTGGGACAGGGGGCTTTCCTGAAGCTTTCTTT
CDR3 protein: CASSLVVGTGGFPEAFF

J gene: TRBJ2-7
V gene: TRBV28
clone size: .
D gene: .
CDR3 DNA: TGTGCCAGCACCTTAGGCCCTTCCCCTCGGGAGCAGTACTTC
CDR3 protein: CASTLGPSPREQYF

J gene: TRBJ1-2
V gene: TRBV28
clone size: .
D gene: TRBD1
CDR3 DNA: TGTGCCAGCAGACGGGACAGGGTCTATGGCTACACCTTC
CDR3 protein: CASRRDRVYGYTF

J gene: TRBJ2-7
V gene: TRBV7-3
clone size: .
D gene: .
CDR3 DNA: TGTGCCAGCAGCTCCCATTTCTTGTACGAGCAGTACTTC
CDR3 protein: CASSSHFLYEQYF

J gene: TRBJ2-1
V gene: TRBV5-1
clone size: once
D gene: TRBD2
CDR3 DNA: TGCGCCAGCAGCGAGCGGGACCTTCTTGATGAGCAGTTCTTC
CDR3 protein: CASSERDLLDEQFF

J gene: TRBJ1-3
V gene: TRBV5-1
clone size: .
D gene: .
CDR3 DNA: TGCGCCAGCAGCCCGGGAGGGGGGGCGAGCTCTGGAAACACCATATATTTT
CDR3 protein: CASSPGGGASSGNTIYF

J gene: TRBJ1-2
V gene: TRBV7-2
clone size: .
D gene: TRBD1
CDR3 DNA: TGTGCCAGCAGCTTAATTTGGGACAGGGGGCGCGGTACGAGCTACACCTTC
CDR3 protein: CASSLIWDRGRGTSYTF

J gene: TRBJ2-2
V gene: TRBV7-8
clone size: .
D gene: .
CDR3 DNA: TGTGCCAGCAGCACTCGAGCGGGCTACACCGGGGAGCTGTTTTTT
CDR3 protein: CASSTRAGYTGELFF

J gene: TRBJ2-7
V gene: TRBV19
clone size: .
D gene: TRBD1
CDR3 DNA: TGTGCCAGTAGTATAGATGGGACAGTCCGCCTAGGGCCCTACGAGCAGTACTTC
CDR3 protein: CASSIDGTVRLGPYEQYF

J gene: TRBJ1-4
V gene: TRBV2
clone size: .
D gene: .
CDR3 DNA: TGTGCCAGCAGTCTCGACAGATGGGATGAAAAACTGTTTTTT
CDR3 protein: CASSLDRWDEKLFF

J gene: TRBJ2-1
V gene: TRBV23-1
clone size: .
D gene: .
CDR3 DNA: TGCGCCAGCAGTCAAAAAGTTGGTTATAATGAGCAGTTCTTC
CDR3 protein: CASSQKVGYNEQFF

J gene: TRBJ1-1
V gene: TRBV6-5
clone size: .
D gene: TRBD1
CDR3 DNA: TGTGCCAGCAGTTACTCGAGCAGGGGGCGGAACACTGAAGCTTTCTTT
CDR3 protein: CASSYSSRGRNTEAFF

J gene: TRBJ2-1
V gene: TRBV19
clone size: .
D gene: .
CDR3 DNA: TGTGCCAGTAATCGGGTCCAAGACAATGAGCAGTTCTTC
CDR3 protein: CASNRVQDNEQFF

J gene: TRBJ1-1
V gene: TRBV10-2
clone size: .
D gene: TRBD1
CDR3 DNA: TGCGCCAGCAGTGAGGGACAGGGGAACGCTGAAGCTTTCTTT
CDR3 protein: CASSEGQGNAEAFF

J gene: TRBJ2-3
V gene: TRBV2
clone size: .
D gene: TRBD2
CDR3 DNA: TGTGCCAGCAATAGAGCGGGAGGGAACACAGATACGCAGTATTTT
CDR3 protein: CASNRAGGNTDTQYF

J gene: TRBJ1-1
V gene: TRBV6-6
clone size: .
D gene: .
CDR3 DNA: TGTGCCAGCAGCCCCGGGACGGCAGAAAACACTGAAGCTTTCTTT
CDR3 protein: CASSPGTAENTEAFF

J gene: TRBJ2-2
V gene: TRBV13
clone size: .
D gene: .
CDR3 DNA: TGTGCCAGCAGCTTCGGTGGAGGGGGAGCGGACACCGGGGAGCTGTTTTTT
CDR3 protein: CASSFGGGGADTGELFF